Below, 10 T cell receptor beta chains from the same sample are listed, as sequenced in a study of PD-1 blockade in classical Hodgkin lymphoma (dated by TCRdb to the early 2020s). This sample's time point label indicates: cycle 4 day 1 (C4D1), after 5 to 7 weeks of nivolumab. Every trial patient had relapsed after autologous stem cell transplantation, and cohorts A, B and C differed in prior brentuximab vedotin exposure. Library preparation used the immunoSEQ multiplex PCR assay. The table was pulled from immuneACCESS by TCRdb, which kept in-frame rearrangements only. Such tables lose some clones; where checked, under half of the loss comes from unresolved V genes, and the rest has no known cause. The sample profile shows around 35,000 clones; approximately 67% of them were found once. The ten most abundant clones make up around 3.6% of the sample. Sequences were derived from peripheral blood mononuclear cells (PBMCs), sampled before the fourth cycle of nivolumab. The receptors originated from a human donor with classical Hodgkin lymphoma.

The rearrangement joins TRBV5-4 to TRBJ2-1, with D possibly TRBD1 on 5 matching bases. V was clipped by 0 bases and J by 6 bases, with 10 bases between them. This CDR3 comprises 14 residues. In germline, CDR1 is SGHNT, CDR2 YYREEE (reference sequence). The CDR3 sequence: CASSLDSDSNEQFF. CDR3 nucleotide sequence: TGTGCCAGCAGCTTGGATTCAGACAGCAATGAGCAGTTCTTC.

CDR3: CASSPPDSPLHF. The DNA for the CDR3 is TGTGCCAGCAGCCCCCCGGATTCACCCCTCCACTTT. The rearrangement uses TRBV7-2 and TRBJ1-6; D uncertain. The germline V gene encodes CDR1 SGHTA and CDR2 FQGNSA. This CDR3 has 12 amino acids. Trimming took off 5 bases at V and 8 bases at J, with 7 bases between the two ends.

The chain uses TRBV28 and TRBJ2-7; D is ambiguous. CDR3 size: 16 residues. V was shortened by 3 bases and J by 2 bases, with 17 bases between the two germline ends. Per the germline V gene, CDR1 is MDHEN and CDR2 is SYDVKM. This CDR3 is CASSFYGDDRAYEQYF. The CDR3 nucleotides are TGTGCCAGCAGTTTCTACGGCGACGACCGGGCCTACGAGCAGTACTTC.

V gene TRBV5-1 combines with J gene TRBJ2-7; 9 positions agree with TRBD1. From germline, CDR1 is SGHRS and CDR2 YFSETQ. V trimming: 4 bases; J trimming: 4 bases; junction bases outside the gene matches: 12. The CDR3 consists of 16 residues. CDR3 nucleotides: TGCGCCAGCAGCCCCGGGACAGGGACGACAAGATACGAGCAGTACTTC. Residues: CASSPGTGTTRYEQYF. The variable domain in full, completed from reference TRBV5-1 and TRBJ2-7, reads KAGVTQTPRYLIKTRGQQVTLSCSPISGHRSVSWYQQTPGQGLQFLFEYFSETQRNKGNFPGRFSGRQFSNSRSEMNVSTLELGDSALYLCASSPGTGTTRYEQYFGPGTRLTVT.

J is TRBJ1-1 and V is TRBV27; D call uncertain. CDR1 is MNHEY, CDR2 SMNVEV, per germline (reference sequence). The CDR3 spans 15 residues. V lost 4 bases, J lost 2 bases, and 14 bases lay in between. The CDR3 sequence is CASSSPRMRNTEAFF. CDR3 DNA sequence: TGTGCCAGCAGTTCTCCCAGGATGAGAAACACTGAAGCTTTCTTT.

In its sample, this clone ranks as medium-sized. The chain combines TRBV6-5 with TRBJ2-2; D not resolved. The V gene's germline CDR1 is MNHEY and CDR2 SVGAGI. CDR3 length: 11 amino acids. V was cut by 2 bases and J by 6 bases, with 1 base left in between. CDR3 nucleotides: TGTGCCAGCAGTTACGCCGGGGAGCTGTTTTTT. It translates to CASSYAGELFF.

This clone is a singleton in its sample. CDR3: CAISESIMGDQYGYTF. The CDR3 bases are TGTGCCATCAGTGAGTCAATAATGGGGGACCAATATGGCTACACCTTC. J is TRBJ1-2 and V is TRBV10-3; a weak D match, TRBD1 (5 bases). Trimming removed 0 bases from V and 5 bases from J, with 16 bases in between. Looked up from germline, CDR1 is ENHRY and CDR2 is SYGVKD. The CDR3 runs 16 residues.

This clone appeared a few times. V gene TRBV5-8 combines with J gene TRBJ2-2; D is uncertain. Germline V gives CDR1 SGHTS, CDR2 YDEGEE. The V gene lost 1 base and the J gene lost 0 bases, with 10 bases spanning the gap. The CDR3 is 16 residues long. CDR3 in amino acids: CASSLRIYSNTGELFF. The CDR3 region has the DNA TGTGCCAGCAGCTTGAGGATCTACTCGAACACCGGGGAGCTGTTTTTT. The entire variable domain, with the rest obtained from reference TRBV5-8 and TRBJ2-2, is as follows: EAGVTQSPTHLIKTRGQQATLRCSPISGHTSVYWYQQALGLGLQFLLWYDEGEERNRGNFPPRFSGRQFPNYSSELNVNALELEDSALYLCASSLRIYSNTGELFFGEGSRLTVL.

This rearrangement joins TRBV7-3 to TRBJ2-5; possibly TRBD2 for D (5 bases). Looked up from germline, CDR1 is SGHTA and CDR2 is FQGTGA. This CDR3 is built from 14 residues. V lost 0 bases, J lost 4 bases, and 9 bases lay in between. CDR3 nucleotide sequence: TGTGCCAGCAGCTTAACGGGCGGGCGAGAGACCCAGTACTTC. This encodes CASSLTGGRETQYF.

The CDR3 loop reads CASSYRGRRYEQYF. CDR3 nucleotide sequence: TGTGCCAGCAGTTACCGCGGACGGCGCTACGAGCAGTACTTC. The chain employs TRBV6-5 and TRBJ2-7; the D is unclear. The CDR3 loop spans 14 amino acids. Germline V gene sequence: CDR1 MNHEY, CDR2 SVGAGI. V was cut by 2 bases and J by 3 bases, with 11 bases left in between.